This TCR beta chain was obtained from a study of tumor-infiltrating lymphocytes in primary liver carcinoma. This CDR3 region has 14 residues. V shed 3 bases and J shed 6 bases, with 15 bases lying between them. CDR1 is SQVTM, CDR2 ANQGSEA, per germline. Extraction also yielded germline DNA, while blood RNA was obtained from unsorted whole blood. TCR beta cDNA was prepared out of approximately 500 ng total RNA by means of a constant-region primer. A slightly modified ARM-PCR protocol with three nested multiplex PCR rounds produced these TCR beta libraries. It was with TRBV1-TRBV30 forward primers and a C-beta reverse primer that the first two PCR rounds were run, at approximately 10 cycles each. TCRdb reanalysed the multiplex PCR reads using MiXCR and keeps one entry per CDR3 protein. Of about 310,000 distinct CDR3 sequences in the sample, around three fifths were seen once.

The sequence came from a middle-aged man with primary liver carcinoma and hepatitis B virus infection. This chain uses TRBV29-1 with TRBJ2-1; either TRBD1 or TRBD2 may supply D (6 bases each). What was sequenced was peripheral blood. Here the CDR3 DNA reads TGCAGCGTTGAGGACTGTGGAGGGGGCAATGAGCAGTTCTTC. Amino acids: CSVEDCGGGNEQFF.